This T cell receptor beta chain is drawn from a study of cytomegalovirus exposure and HLA in healthy donors. V lost 5 bases to trimming and J lost 4 bases; unmatched junction nucleotides: 8. This CDR3 has 15 amino acids. Germline lookup yields CDR1 MNHEY and CDR2 SMNVEV (reference sequence). PCR used 60 Vbeta primers and 13 Jbeta primers. Generated by immunoSEQ multiplex PCR, the TCRdb table keeps only in-frame clones and is missing some. The sample includes about 140,000 clones, roughly 80% seen only once; the top ten take 2.5% to 4%. Worth noting for this clone: The antigen remains undetermined.

Study results and caveats: Later analysis associated a missense DCLRE1C variant with TCR beta V- and J-gene trimming. Cytomegalovirus association was listed for 164 TCR beta chains.

The V call is TRBV27, the J call TRBJ2-5, with 9 bases fitting TRBD1. This clonotype was obtained from a man aged 40-49 years in good health and CMV-seronegative. Input material: PBMCs. DNA for the CDR3: TGTGCCAGCAGTCTACCCGGACAGGGGAGAGAGACCCAGTACTTC. Translating gives CASSLPGQGRETQYF.